These 21 T cell receptor beta chains were sequenced from one sample in a study of cytomegalovirus exposure and HLA in healthy donors. The primer mix had 60 Vbeta and 13 Jbeta primers. Clones were read by immunoSEQ multiplex PCR, and TCRdb kept only the in-frame ones, dropping some. The sample records fewer than 250,000 clones, 65% to 80% being singletons. Sequencing was done on a sample of PBMCs. The origin of the receptors is a young man in good health and CMV-seropositive.

The gene calls are TRBV19 and TRBJ2-1; 11 bases align to TRBD2. The junction had 11 bases not matched to a gene; V was cut back by 10 bases and J by 3 bases. Germline CDR1 is LNHDA and CDR2 is SQIVND (reference sequence). The CDR3 runs 16 residues. CDR3 protein: CATGTSGAPNYNEQFF. CDR3 in DNA: TGTGCCACCGGGACTAGCGGAGCTCCTAACTACAATGAGCAGTTCTTC.

The chain has TRBV30 and TRBJ2-5, with 11 bases that match TRBD1. The CDR3 consists of 14 residues. The V segment lost 5 bases and the J segment 4 bases; nucleotides outside the gene matches: 6. Germline V gene data show CDR1 as GTSNPN and CDR2 as SVGIG (reference sequence). CDR3 DNA sequence: TGTGCCTGGGCCGGGACAGGGGGTCGAGAGACCCAGTACTTC. Its protein is CAWAGTGGRETQYF.

The V call is TRBV27, the J call TRBJ1-5; D uncertain. The length of the CDR3 is 15 residues. Per the germline V gene, CDR1 is MNHEY and CDR2 is SMNVEV (reference sequence). V gave up 0 bases and J gave up 4 bases, with 10 bases separating them. The CDR3 DNA reads TGTGCCAGCAGTTTATCCCGGCCTAGTAATCAGCCCCAGCATTTT. It yields the protein CASSLSRPSNQPQHF.

This rearrangement joins TRBV11-2 to TRBJ2-5; maybe TRBD2 (7 bases). Germline assignment: CDR1 SGHAT and CDR2 FQNNGV. CDR3 length equals 15 residues. V was clipped by 5 bases and J by 2 bases, with 15 bases between them. CDR3 region: CASSGSGTQQETQYF. CDR3 bases: TGTGCCAGCAGCGGGAGCGGGACACAGCAAGAGACCCAGTACTTC.

This clone appeared a few times. The chain is built from TRBV9 and TRBJ2-1; a weak D match, TRBD2 (6 bases). Looked up from germline, CDR1 is SGDLS and CDR2 is YYNGEE. This CDR3 is 13 amino acids long. Trimming cost V 0 bases and J 9 bases, with 10 bases left between them. The CDR3 here is CASSVGGVSEQFF. CDR3 sequence (DNA): TGTGCCAGCAGCGTAGGCGGGGTTAGTGAGCAGTTCTTC.

This rearrangement joins TRBV30 to TRBJ1-4; D ambiguous. Between the trimmed V and J ends, which lost 3 bases and 4 bases, there was a span of 12 bases. Germline CDR1 reads GTSNPN; CDR2 reads SVGIG (reference sequence). There are 14 residues in the CDR3. This CDR3 reads CAWSPPVFNEKLFF. The CDR3 coding sequence is TGTGCCTGGAGCCCCCCAGTCTTTAATGAAAAACTGTTTTTT.

The chain is built from TRBV28 and TRBJ2-1, with 14 bases fitting TRBD2. The V segment lost 4 bases and the J segment 15 bases; nucleotides outside the gene matches: 8. The germline V gene has CDR1 MDHEN and CDR2 SYDVKM. The CDR3 has 14 residues. CDR3 residues: CASSSTGLAGELFF. The CDR3 DNA reads as TGTGCCAGCAGTTCTACGGGACTAGCGGGAGAATTGTTCTTC.

The chain recombines TRBV5-6 with TRBJ1-2; D not certain. CDR3 length: 15 amino acids. The germline gives CDR1 SGHDT, CDR2 YYEEEE. Trimming removed 1 base from V and 4 bases from J, with 14 bases in between. CDR3 protein: CASSLPTTVLYGYTF. The DNA of the CDR3 is TGTGCCAGCAGCTTGCCGACAACAGTGCTCTATGGCTACACCTTC.

Only one count was recorded for this clone. V gene TRBV19 combines with J gene TRBJ2-7; weak D call: TRBD1 (6 bases). V lost 5 bases, J lost 1 base, and 12 bases lay in between. The CDR3 is made up of 14 amino acids. Germline V gives CDR1 LNHDA, CDR2 SQIVND (reference sequence). This CDR3 is CASSPLDSSYEQYF. The CDR3 DNA follows: TGTGCCAGTAGTCCCTTGGACAGTTCCTACGAGCAGTACTTC.

V and J are TRBV4-2 and TRBJ2-1; 9 bases map to TRBD2. The germline gives CDR1 LGHNA, CDR2 YNFKEQ. CDR3 length equals 17 residues. V gave up 4 bases and J gave up 0 bases; unmatched junction bases: 7. The CDR3 loop reads CASSLNSGGASYNEQFF. DNA of the CDR3: TGTGCCAGCAGCCTCAATAGCGGGGGCGCCTCCTACAATGAGCAGTTCTTC.

J is TRBJ1-5 and V is TRBV28, with D maybe TRBD1 (6 bases). The V end lost 2 bases, the J end lost 4 bases, and 15 bases lay between the germline ends. CDR3 length: 16 amino acids. Germline CDR1 and CDR2: MDHEN and SYDVKM. In DNA form, the CDR3 reads TGTGCCAGCAGTTTAATTCGGGGGGGGGCAAATCAGCCCCAGCATTTT. Translating gives CASSLIRGGANQPQHF.

The sample holds a few counts of this clone. The rearrangement joins TRBV29-1 to TRBJ2-5; 7 bases are a match to TRBD2. This CDR3 is built from 16 residues. V lost 4 bases, J lost 1 base, and 12 bases stayed unmatched. Per the germline V gene, CDR1 is SQVTM and CDR2 is ANQGSEA. The CDR3 bases are TGCAGCGTTGGGCCTGCCGGGCGGGGGTCCCAAGAGACCCAGTACTTC. Translating gives CSVGPAGRGSQETQYF.

This clone was counted between two and nine times. The genes are TRBV30 and TRBJ1-4; the D gene is possibly TRBD1 (6 bases). Germline-derived CDR1 and CDR2 are GTSNPN and SVGIG (reference sequence). V shed 6 bases and J shed 4 bases, with 12 bases lying between them. There are 13 residues in the CDR3. CDR3 residues: CACQGRFNEKLFF. CDR3 coding DNA: TGTGCCTGTCAGGGGCGGTTTAATGAAAAACTGTTTTTT.

CDR3 sequence (DNA): TGTGCCAGCAGCGCTAAAGCCTTCTCTGGAAACACCATATATTTT. As protein: CASSAKAFSGNTIYF. The J gene is TRBJ1-3, the V gene TRBV9; D is unclear. V was cut by 3 bases and J by 0 bases, with 10 bases left in between. The germline CDR1 and CDR2 sequences are SGDLS and YYNGEE. This CDR3 spans 15 amino acids. The whole variable domain, filled in from reference TRBV9 and TRBJ1-3, reads DSGVTQTPKHLITATGQRVTLRCSPRSGDLSVYWYQQSLDQGLQFLIQYYNGEERAKGNILERFSAQQFPDLHSELNLSSLELGDSALYFCASSAKAFSGNTIYFGEGSWLTVV.

V is TRBV7-2 and J is TRBJ1-1; TRBD1 matches at 7 bases. This CDR3 region has 15 residues. Trimming at V came to 5 bases and at J to 0 bases, leaving 6 bases not matched to a gene. CDR1 and CDR2 (germline): SGHTA, FQGNSA. The CDR3 DNA sequence: TGTGCCAGCAGCCGTGACAGGGTCTTGAACACTGAAGCTTTCTTT. Translating gives CASSRDRVLNTEAFF.

The genes are TRBV7-9 and TRBJ2-1, with 8 positions matching TRBD2. This CDR3 has 15 amino acids. CDR1 SEHNR and CDR2 FQNEAQ come from the germline V gene (reference sequence). Trimming removed 1 base from V and 1 base from J; junction bases left unmatched: 0. Here the CDR3 DNA reads TGTGCCAGCAGCTTAGTAGCGGGATCCTACAATGAGCAGTTCTTC. Amino acid sequence: CASSLVAGSYNEQFF. Supplemented by reference TRBV7-9 and TRBJ2-1, the full variable domain reads DTGVSQNPRHKITKRGQNVTFRCDPISEHNRLYWYRQTLGQGPEFLTYFQNEAQLEKSRLLSDRFSAERPKGSFSTLEIQRTEQGDSAMYLCASSLVAGSYNEQFFGPGTRLTVL.

This clone has just a few counts. The chain has TRBV7-2 and TRBJ2-5; 7 bases match TRBD1. In germline, CDR1 is SGHTA, CDR2 FQGNSA. V dropped 5 bases and J dropped 2; count of bases not matched to a gene: 2. The CDR3 is 13 amino acids. The DNA for the CDR3 is TGTGCCAGCAGCCCGGGACAGCAAGAGACCCAGTACTTC. As protein: CASSPGQQETQYF.

This clone was detected a few times. This sequence joins TRBV4-3 and TRBJ2-2; D may be TRBD1 (5 bases). The CDR3 totals 16 residues. Trimming cost V 1 base and J 1 base, with 10 bases left between them. Per the germline V gene, CDR1 is LGHNA and CDR2 is YSLEER. In nucleotides, the CDR3 is TGCGCCAGCAGCCAAGGGCCGCAGGGGAACACCGGGGAGCTGTTTTTT. Translation gives CASSQGPQGNTGELFF.

The CDR3 is CASSLTVLSSYEQYF. The CDR3 DNA sequence: TGTGCCAGCAGCTTGACAGTCCTTAGCTCCTACGAGCAGTACTTC. The J gene is TRBJ2-7, the V gene TRBV7-2; maybe TRBD1 (5 bases). The CDR3 contains 15 residues. Between the trimmed V and J ends, which lost 3 bases and 0 bases, there was a span of 12 bases. Germline-derived CDR1 and CDR2 are SGHTA and FQGNSA.

The CDR3 bases are TGTGCCAGCAGTTTCACTAGCGGGGGGGCGGGTGAGCAGTACTTC. It yields the protein CASSFTSGGAGEQYF. This sequence joins TRBV6-5 and TRBJ2-7, with 13 bases aligning to TRBD2. Trimming removed 4 bases from V and 7 bases from J; junction bases left unmatched: 7. Per the germline V gene, CDR1 is MNHEY and CDR2 is SVGAGI. The CDR3 is 15 residues long.

The rearrangement uses TRBV9 and TRBJ1-6; weak D call: TRBD1 (6 bases). The CDR3 has 14 residues. The germline CDR1 and CDR2 sequences are SGDLS and YYNGEE. V gave up 2 bases and J gave up 10 bases, with 13 bases separating them. The chain's CDR3 is CASSVGGGGSPLHF. The CDR3 region has the DNA TGTGCCAGCAGCGTTGGGGGCGGGGGCTCACCCCTCCACTTT.